This T cell receptor (beta chain) was documented in a study of blood T cell repertoires in COVID-19. As for the study in general: Material from acute and convalescent COVID-19 was sourced from the United States, Italy and Spain.

Using immunoSEQ multiplex PCR, the repertoire was profiled, and TCRdb retains in-frame clones only, with some absent. The data hold approximately 390,000 clones, with about 87% observed a single time. V was shortened by 6 bases and J by 3 bases, with 8 bases between the two germline ends. CDR1 and CDR2 from the germline V gene are SQVTM and ANQGSEA. The length of the CDR3 is 12 residues. Ages ranged from about 18 to 100 years, with residence in about 23 US areas. Cohort allocation depended upon clinical history that participants reported. Recovery meant two consecutive negative NP/OP PCR tests, professional clearance, or resolved symptoms.

The gene calls are TRBV29-1 and TRBJ1-4; no definite D call. This sequence was found in a woman aged 45-65 years who had recovered from COVID-19. The sequenced sample consisted of PBMCs or T cells enriched from blood (not recorded which). CDR3 residues: CSVVSANEKLFF. CDR3 sequence (DNA): TGCAGCGTGGTCAGCGCTAATGAAAAACTGTTTTTT.